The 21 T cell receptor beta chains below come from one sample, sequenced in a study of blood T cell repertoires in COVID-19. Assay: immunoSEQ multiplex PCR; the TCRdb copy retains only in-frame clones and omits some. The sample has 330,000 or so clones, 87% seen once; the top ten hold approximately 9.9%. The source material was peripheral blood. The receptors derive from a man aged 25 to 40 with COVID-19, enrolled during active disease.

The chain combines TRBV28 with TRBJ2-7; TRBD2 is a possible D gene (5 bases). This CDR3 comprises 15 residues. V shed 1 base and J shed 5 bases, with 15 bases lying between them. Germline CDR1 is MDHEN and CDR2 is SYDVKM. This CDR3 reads CASSLSSGDRNEQYF. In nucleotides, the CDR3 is TGTGCCAGCAGTTTATCTTCCGGGGATAGGAACGAGCAGTACTTC. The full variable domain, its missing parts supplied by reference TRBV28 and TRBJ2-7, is DVKVTQSSRYLVKRTGEKVFLECVQDMDHENMFWYRQDPGLGLRLIYFSYDVKMKEKGDIPEGYSVSREKKERFSLILESASTNQTSMYLCASSLSSGDRNEQYFGPGTRLTVT.

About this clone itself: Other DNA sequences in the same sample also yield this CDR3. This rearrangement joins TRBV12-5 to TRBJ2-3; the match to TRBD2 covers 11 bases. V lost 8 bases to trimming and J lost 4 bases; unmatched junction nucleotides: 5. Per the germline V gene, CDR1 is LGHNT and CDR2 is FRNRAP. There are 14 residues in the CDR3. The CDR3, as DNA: TGTGCTAGTCACCTAGCGGGGGGACCAGATACGCAGTATTTT. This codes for CASHLAGGPDTQYF.

CDR3 nucleotide sequence: TGTGCCAGCAGTTTGGGCAGCCAATACGAGCAGTACTTC. It translates to CASSLGSQYEQYF. The V gene is TRBV27, the J gene TRBJ2-7; D unresolved. CDR3 length equals 13 residues. Trimming stripped 3 bases from V and 4 bases from J, with 10 bases between. Germline V gene data show CDR1 as MNHEY and CDR2 as SMNVEV (reference sequence).

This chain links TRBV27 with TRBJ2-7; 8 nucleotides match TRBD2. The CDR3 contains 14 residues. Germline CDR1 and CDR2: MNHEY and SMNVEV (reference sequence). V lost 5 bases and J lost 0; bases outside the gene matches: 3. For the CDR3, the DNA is TGTGCCAGCAGTCTAGCGGGCACCTCCTACGAGCAGTACTTC. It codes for CASSLAGTSYEQYF.

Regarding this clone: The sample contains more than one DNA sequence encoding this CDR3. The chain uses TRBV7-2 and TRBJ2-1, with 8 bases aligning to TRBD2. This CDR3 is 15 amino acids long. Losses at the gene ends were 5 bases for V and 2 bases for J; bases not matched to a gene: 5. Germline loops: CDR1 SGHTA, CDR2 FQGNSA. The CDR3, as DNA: TGTGCCAGCAGCCCTACGGGAGGGCCCTACAATGAGCAGTTCTTC. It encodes CASSPTGGPYNEQFF.

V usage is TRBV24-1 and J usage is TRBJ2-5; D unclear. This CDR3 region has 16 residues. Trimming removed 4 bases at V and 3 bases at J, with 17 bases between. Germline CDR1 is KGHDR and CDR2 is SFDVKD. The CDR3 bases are TGTGCCACCAGTGACCCCAGGCGCCAGCAAGAAGAGACCCAGTACTTC. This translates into CATSDPRRQQEETQYF.

CDR3 sequence: CASSQDPRVYNGYTF. Written as DNA, the CDR3 is TGCGCCAGCAGCCAAGATCCCCGGGTTTACAATGGCTACACCTTC. The rearrangement joins TRBV4-3 to TRBJ1-2; no clear D. CDR1 is LGHNA and CDR2 is YSLEER in the germline V gene. Trimming took 0 bases from V and 6 from J, leaving 14 bases between them. The CDR3 contains 15 residues.

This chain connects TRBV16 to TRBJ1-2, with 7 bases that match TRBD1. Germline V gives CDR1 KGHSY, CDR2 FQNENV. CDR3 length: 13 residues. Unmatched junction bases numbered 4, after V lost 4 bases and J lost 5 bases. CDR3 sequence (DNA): TGTGCCAGCAGCCCCGACAGGGAGTATGGCTACACCTTC. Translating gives CASSPDREYGYTF.

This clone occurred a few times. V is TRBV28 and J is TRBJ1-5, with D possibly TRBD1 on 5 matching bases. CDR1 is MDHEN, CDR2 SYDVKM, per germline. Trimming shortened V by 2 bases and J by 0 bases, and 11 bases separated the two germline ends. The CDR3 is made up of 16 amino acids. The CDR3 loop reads CASSLTGPNSNQPQHF. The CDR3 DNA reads TGTGCCAGCAGTTTAACAGGCCCAAATAGCAATCAGCCCCAGCATTTT.

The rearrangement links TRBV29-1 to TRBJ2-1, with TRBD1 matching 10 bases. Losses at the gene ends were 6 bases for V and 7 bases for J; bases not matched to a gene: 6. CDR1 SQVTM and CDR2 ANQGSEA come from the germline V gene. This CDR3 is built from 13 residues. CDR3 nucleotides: TGCAGCGTCCGGACAGGGGGTTCGAATGAGCAGTTCTTC. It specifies CSVRTGGSNEQFF.

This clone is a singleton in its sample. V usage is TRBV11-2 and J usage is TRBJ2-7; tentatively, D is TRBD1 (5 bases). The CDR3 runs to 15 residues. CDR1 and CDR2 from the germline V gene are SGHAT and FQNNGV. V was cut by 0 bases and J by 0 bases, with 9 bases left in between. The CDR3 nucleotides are TGTGCCAGCAGCTTAGATCACAGGAGCTCCTACGAGCAGTACTTC. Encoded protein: CASSLDHRSSYEQYF.

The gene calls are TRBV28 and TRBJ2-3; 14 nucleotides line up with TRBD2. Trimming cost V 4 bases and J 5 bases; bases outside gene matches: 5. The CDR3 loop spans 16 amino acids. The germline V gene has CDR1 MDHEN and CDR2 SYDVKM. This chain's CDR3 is CASSWGLAGAKDTQYF. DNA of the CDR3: TGTGCCAGCAGTTGGGGACTAGCGGGAGCCAAAGATACGCAGTATTTT.

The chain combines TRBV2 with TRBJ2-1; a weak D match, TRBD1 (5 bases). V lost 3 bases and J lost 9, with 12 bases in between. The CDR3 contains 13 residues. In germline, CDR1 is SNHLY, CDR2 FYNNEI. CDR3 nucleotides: TGTGCCAGCAGTGATCTCTGGCAGGGTGAGCAGTTCTTC. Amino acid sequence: CASSDLWQGEQFF.

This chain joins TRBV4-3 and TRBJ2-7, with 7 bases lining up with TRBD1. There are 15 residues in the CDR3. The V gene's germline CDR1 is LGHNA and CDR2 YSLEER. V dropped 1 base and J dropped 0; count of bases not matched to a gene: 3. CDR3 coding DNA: TGCGCCAGCAGCCAAGTACGGGACAGCTCCTACGAGCAGTACTTC. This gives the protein CASSQVRDSSYEQYF.

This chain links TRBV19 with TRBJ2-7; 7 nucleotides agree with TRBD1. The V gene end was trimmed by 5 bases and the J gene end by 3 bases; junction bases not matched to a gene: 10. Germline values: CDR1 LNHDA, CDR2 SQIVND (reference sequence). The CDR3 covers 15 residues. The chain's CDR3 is CASSPSTGIVYEQYF. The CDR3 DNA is TGTGCCAGTAGTCCATCGACAGGGATTGTCTACGAGCAGTACTTC.

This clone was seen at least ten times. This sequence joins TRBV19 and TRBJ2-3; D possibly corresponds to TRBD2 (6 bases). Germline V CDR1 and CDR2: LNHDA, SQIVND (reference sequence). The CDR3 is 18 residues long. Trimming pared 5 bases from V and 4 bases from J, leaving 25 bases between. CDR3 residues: CASSPRPGLLAGADTQYF. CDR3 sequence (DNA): TGTGCCAGTAGTCCCCGACCGGGACTCCTAGCCGGAGCAGATACGCAGTATTTT. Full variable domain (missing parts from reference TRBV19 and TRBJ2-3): DGGITQSPKYLFRKEGQNVTLSCEQNLNHDAMYWYRQDPGQGLRLIYYSQIVNDFQKGDIAEGYSVSREKKESFPLTVTSAQKNPTAFYLCASSPRPGLLAGADTQYFGPGTRLTVL.

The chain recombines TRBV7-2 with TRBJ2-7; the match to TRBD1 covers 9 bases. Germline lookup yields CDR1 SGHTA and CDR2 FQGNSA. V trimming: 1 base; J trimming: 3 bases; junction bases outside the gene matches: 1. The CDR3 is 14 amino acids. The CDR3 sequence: CASSLGTGVYEQYF. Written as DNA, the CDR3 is TGTGCCAGCAGCTTAGGGACAGGGGTCTACGAGCAGTACTTC.

The CDR3 spells CASSPQEDTEAFF. CDR3 coding DNA: TGTGCCAGCAGCCCCCAGGAGGACACTGAAGCTTTCTTT. The chain recombines TRBV7-3 with TRBJ1-1; D unclear. The CDR3 consists of 13 residues. The germline CDR1 and CDR2 sequences are SGHTA and FQGTGA. V was pared by 5 bases and J by 3 bases, with 10 bases between.

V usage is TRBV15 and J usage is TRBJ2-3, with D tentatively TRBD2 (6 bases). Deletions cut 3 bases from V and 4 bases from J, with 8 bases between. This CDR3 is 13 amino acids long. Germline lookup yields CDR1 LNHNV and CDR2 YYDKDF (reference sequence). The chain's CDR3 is CATSRWEADTQYF. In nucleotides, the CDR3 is TGTGCCACCAGCAGGTGGGAGGCAGATACGCAGTATTTT.

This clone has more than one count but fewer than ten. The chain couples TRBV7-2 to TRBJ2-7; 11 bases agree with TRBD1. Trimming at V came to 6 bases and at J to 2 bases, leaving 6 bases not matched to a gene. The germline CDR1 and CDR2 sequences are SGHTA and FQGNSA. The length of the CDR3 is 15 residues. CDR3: CASRSGTGGPYEQYF. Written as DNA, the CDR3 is TGTGCCAGCAGGTCCGGGACAGGGGGTCCCTACGAGCAGTACTTC.

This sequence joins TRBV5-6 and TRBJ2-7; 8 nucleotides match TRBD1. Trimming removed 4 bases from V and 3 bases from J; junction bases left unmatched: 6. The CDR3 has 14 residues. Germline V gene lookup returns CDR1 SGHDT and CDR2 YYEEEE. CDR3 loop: CASSMRTGSYEQYF. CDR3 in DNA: TGTGCCAGCAGCATGAGGACAGGGAGCTACGAGCAGTACTTC.